This entry lists 4 T cell receptor beta chains sequenced from one sample in a study of blood T cell repertoires in COVID-19. Libraries were prepared by immunoSEQ multiplex PCR; TCRdb keeps only in-frame clonotypes and omits some of them. The top ten hold over 2% of the sample, which has approximately 180,000 clones, approximately 92% seen once. What was sequenced was PBMCs or T cells enriched from blood (not recorded which). The receptors here all came from a woman aged 40 to 50 with acute COVID-19.

The CDR3 here is CASSRLTHLEAPLHF. As DNA, the CDR3 is TGTGCCAGCAGTCGCTTGACCCACTTAGAGGCACCCCTCCACTTT. The chain uses TRBV6-5 and TRBJ1-6; D is undetermined. The germline V and J ends were trimmed by 5 bases and 11 bases, with 19 bases remaining between them. The germline gives CDR1 MNHEY, CDR2 SVGAGI. There are 15 residues in the CDR3.

The chain links TRBV28 to TRBJ2-5; D is unresolved. CDR3 length: 12 residues. V was clipped by 6 bases and J by 2 bases, with 7 bases between them. Per the germline V gene, CDR1 is MDHEN and CDR2 is SYDVKM. CDR3 protein: CASSFQQETQYF. DNA for the CDR3: TGTGCCAGCAGCTTCCAGCAAGAGACCCAGTACTTC.

This clone showed up just once. The chain employs TRBV29-1 and TRBJ1-4; the match to TRBD1 covers 9 bases. V was pared by 3 bases and J by 0 bases, with 8 bases of the junction left unmatched. Germline CDR1 and CDR2: SQVTM and ANQGSEA. The CDR3 loop spans 17 amino acids. CDR3 sequence reads: CSVDLGQGLSTNEKLFF. In DNA, the CDR3 is TGCAGCGTTGACCTTGGACAGGGGCTATCAACTAATGAAAAACTGTTTTTT.

The chain has TRBV7-9 and TRBJ2-1, with a weak D call TRBD2 (5 bases). The CDR3 has 16 residues. Germline V gene lookup returns CDR1 SEHNR and CDR2 FQNEAQ (reference sequence). Trimming pared 1 base from V and 1 base from J, leaving 11 bases between. The CDR3: CASSLVSSRSYNEQFF. CDR3 coding DNA: TGTGCCAGCAGCTTAGTGTCTAGCAGATCCTACAATGAGCAGTTCTTC.